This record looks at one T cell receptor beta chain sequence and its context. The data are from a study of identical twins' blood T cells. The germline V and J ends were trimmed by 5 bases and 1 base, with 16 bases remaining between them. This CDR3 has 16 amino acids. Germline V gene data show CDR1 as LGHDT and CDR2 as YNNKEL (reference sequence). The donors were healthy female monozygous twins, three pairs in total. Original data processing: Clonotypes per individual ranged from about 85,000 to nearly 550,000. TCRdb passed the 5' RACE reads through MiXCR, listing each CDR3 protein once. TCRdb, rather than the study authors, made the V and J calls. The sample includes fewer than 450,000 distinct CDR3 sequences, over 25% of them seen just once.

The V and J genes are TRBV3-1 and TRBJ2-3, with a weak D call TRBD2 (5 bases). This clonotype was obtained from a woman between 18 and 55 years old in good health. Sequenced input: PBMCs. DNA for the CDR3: TGTGCCAGCAGCTTTTGGACTGCCTCTGGCACAGATACGCAGTATTTT. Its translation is CASSFWTASGTDTQYF.